The 30 T cell receptor beta chains below were found in one sample sequenced in a study of beta chain features in type 1 diabetes (dated by TCRdb to 2016 to 2019). General findings and caveats noted by the study authors: Type 1 diabetes patients showed a moderate but significant shortening of TCRB CDR3 length in all four CD4+ subsets.

The library was produced with the immunoSEQ multiplex PCR assay. The High Capacity cDNA Reverse Transcription Kit was used to reverse transcribe all of the isolated RNA, meaning that expressed TCRB transcripts were what got sequenced. In TCRdb, the immuneACCESS table is reduced to in-frame sequences with V and J assigned. These tables do not hold every clone; where another copy was compared, an unresolved V gene accounts for under half, and the others remain unexplained. This sample has 150,000 to 200,000 clones in its table, and around 8% of those were observed once. The ten largest account for under 0.65% of the sample. The antigens for these receptors are not known. The sequenced material came from central memory CD4+ T cells from blood. Every receptor here comes from a young woman with type 1 diabetes.

There are a few counts of this clone. Different DNA sequences within this sample yield the same CDR3. The rearrangement uses TRBV18 and TRBJ2-3, with unresolved D. There are 15 residues in the CDR3. In germline, CDR1 is KGHSH, CDR2 LQKENI. Trimming took 3 bases from V and 0 from J, leaving 10 bases between them. CDR3 DNA: TGTGCCAGCTCACCGGAGTACCTTAGCACAGATACGCAGTATTTT. This sequence encodes CASSPEYLSTDTQYF.

The chain carries TRBV10-3 and TRBJ2-7; TRBD1 agrees at 11 bases. The CDR3 runs to 17 residues. V lost 3 bases, J lost 1 base, and 8 bases stayed unmatched. Germline V CDR1 and CDR2: ENHRY, SYGVKD. The CDR3 reads CAISDSGTGGLSYEQYF. Here the CDR3 DNA reads TGTGCCATCAGTGATTCGGGGACAGGGGGTTTATCCTACGAGCAGTACTTC.

This clone was observed a handful of times. The chain is built from TRBV27 and TRBJ2-7, with 8 bases identical to TRBD1. The CDR3 is 14 amino acids. Germline V CDR1 and CDR2: MNHEY, SMNVEV (reference sequence). Trimming took 0 bases from V and 6 from J; bases not matched to a gene: 4. This chain's CDR3 is CASSLSRTGGEQYF. CDR3 DNA: TGTGCCAGCAGTTTATCGAGAACAGGGGGCGAGCAGTACTTC.

This clone came up a few times. The chain employs TRBV23-1 and TRBJ1-3; 8 positions agree with TRBD1. TRBV23-1 is classed as an ORF, of uncertain function. The CDR3 runs to 14 residues. With 4 bases clipped from V and 8 bases from J, the junction kept 7 bases outside the gene matches. CDR3 protein: CASSPGQVSYTIYF. DNA of the CDR3: TGCGCCAGCAGTCCGGGACAGGTATCTTACACCATATATTTT.

V gene TRBV4-3 combines with J gene TRBJ2-3, with TRBD2 matching 9 bases. This CDR3 has 18 residues. Trimming took 4 bases from V and 0 from J; bases not matched to a gene: 11. CDR1 is LGHNA and CDR2 is YSLEER in the germline V gene. The CDR3 region has the DNA TGCGCCAGCAGCCTCCTCCCCCCTAGCGGGGCGAGCACAGATACGCAGTATTTT. Amino acid sequence: CASSLLPPSGASTDTQYF.

This chain connects TRBV21-1 to TRBJ2-2; the D segment call TRBD2 is taken from the table without a DNA check. TRBV21-1 is noted as a pseudogene. CDR3 length equals 19 residues. The CDR3 loop is CASSKVGVSWGGGVGELFF. As DNA, the CDR3 is TGTGCCAGCAGCAAAGTAGGGGTTTCTTGGGGAGGGGGTGTCGGGGAGCTGTTTTTT.

This clone has only a few counts. The gene calls are TRBV11-2 and TRBJ1-4; TRBD1 agrees at 9 bases. V shed 2 bases and J 5 bases; nucleotides not matched to a gene: 9. The CDR3 is 17 amino acids. The germline gives CDR1 SGHAT, CDR2 FQNNGV. The CDR3 DNA reads as TGTGCCAGCAGCTTAATGGGGACAGGGACCCGCAATGAAAAACTGTTTTTT. This codes for CASSLMGTGTRNEKLFF.

This clone was counted between two and nine times. The chain carries TRBV5-1 and TRBJ2-7; 8 nucleotides align to TRBD2. The CDR3 is 14 amino acids. Trimming removed 5 bases from V and 6 bases from J; junction bases left unmatched: 10. Looked up from germline, CDR1 is SGHRS and CDR2 is YFSETQ. CDR3 nucleotide sequence: TGCGCCAGCAGACCAGGGACTAGTTTATCCGAGCAGTACTTC. This sequence encodes CASRPGTSLSEQYF.

This clone was counted a few times. The chain carries TRBV4-3 and TRBJ2-1; 7 positions agree with TRBD2. The V gene's germline CDR1 is LGHNA and CDR2 YSLEER. This CDR3 is built from 15 residues. V was pared by 0 bases and J by 16 bases, with 15 bases of the junction left unmatched. The CDR3 coding sequence is TGCGCCAGCAGCCAAGATTTGGGGGGGGAGCGAATGAGTTTCTTC. This translates into CASSQDLGGERMSFF.

This clone was found a few times. This sample includes further DNA sequences coding for the same CDR3. This chain uses TRBV5-1 with TRBJ2-5; 8 bases are a match to TRBD1. Unmatched junction bases numbered 1, after V lost 1 base and J lost 5 bases. CDR1 is SGHRS, CDR2 YFSETQ, per germline. CDR3 length: 13 amino acids. CDR3 sequence reads: CASSLNRGETQYF. CDR3 nucleotides: TGCGCCAGCAGCTTGAACAGGGGGGAGACCCAGTACTTC.

The V and J genes are TRBV19 and TRBJ2-3, with a weak D call TRBD1 (6 bases). Germline CDR1 is LNHDA and CDR2 is SQIVND (reference sequence). CDR3 length equals 17 residues. Trimming removed 3 bases from V and 5 bases from J, with 21 bases in between. This chain's CDR3 is CASSILQGGHEKDTQYF. As DNA, the CDR3 is TGTGCCAGTAGTATTTTGCAAGGGGGTCACGAGAAAGATACGCAGTATTTT.

This clone was observed a few times. V gene TRBV5-1 combines with J gene TRBJ2-1; 8 bases line up with TRBD1. The V gene end was trimmed by 3 bases and the J gene end by 3 bases; junction bases not matched to a gene: 8. The germline V gene encodes CDR1 SGHRS and CDR2 YFSETQ. The CDR3 is 16 amino acids. This CDR3 is CASSWAGTGDYNEQFF. The CDR3 coding sequence is TGCGCCAGCAGCTGGGCCGGGACAGGCGACTACAATGAGCAGTTCTTC.

The sample holds a few counts of this clone. The J gene is TRBJ1-3, the V gene TRBV18; D not certain. The CDR3 runs 16 residues. V lost 1 base and J lost 0, with 10 bases in between. Germline CDR1 is KGHSH and CDR2 is LQKENI. Here the CDR3 DNA reads TGTGCCAGCTCACCACAGGGAGTGGACTCTGGAAACACCATATATTTT. It is translated as CASSPQGVDSGNTIYF. The full variable domain, completed using reference TRBV18 and TRBJ1-3, is NAGVMQNPRHLVRRRGQEARLRCSPMKGHSHVYWYRQLPEEGLKFMVYLQKENIIDESGMPKERFSAEFPKEGPSILRIQQVVRGDSAAYFCASSPQGVDSGNTIYFGEGSWLTVV.

This clone has more than one count but fewer than ten. This chain links TRBV7-3 with TRBJ2-5; TRBD1 matches at 8 bases. V shed 4 bases and J 4 bases; nucleotides not matched to a gene: 11. This CDR3 spans 16 amino acids. The germline V gene encodes CDR1 SGHTA and CDR2 FQGTGA. The DNA for the CDR3 is TGTGCCAGCAGCTGGTCCGGGGCAGGGGGCCGAGAGACCCAGTACTTC. Translation: CASSWSGAGGRETQYF. Looking up the rest from reference TRBV7-3 and TRBJ2-5 gives the full variable domain: GAGVSQTPSNKVTEKGKYVELRCDPISGHTALYWYRQSLGQGPEFLIYFQGTGAADDSGLPNDRFFAVRPEGSVSTLKIQRTERGDSAVYLCASSWSGAGGRETQYFGPGTRLLVL.

The chain couples TRBV6-6 to TRBJ1-1; 8 positions agree with TRBD1. After removal of 4 bases from V and 5 bases from J, the junction contained 6 bases not matched to a gene. The CDR3 has 14 residues. Germline V CDR1 and CDR2: MNHNY, SVGAGI (reference sequence). CDR3: CASSSWTGHTEAFF. The CDR3 DNA reads as TGTGCCAGCAGTTCTTGGACAGGGCATACTGAAGCTTTCTTT.

A few counts support this clone. The V and J genes are TRBV29-1 and TRBJ2-1, with a possible D match to TRBD2 (5 bases). With 4 bases removed from V and 8 bases from J, the gap between germline ends came to 15 bases. This CDR3 is 13 amino acids long. Germline CDR1 reads SQVTM; CDR2 reads ANQGSEA. CDR3 sequence: CSVATPAVDEQFF. DNA for the CDR3: TGCAGCGTTGCAACCCCAGCGGTGGATGAGCAGTTCTTC.

This clone has more than one count but fewer than ten. The V call is TRBV14, the J call TRBJ2-1; weak D call: TRBD1 (6 bases). The V gene's germline CDR1 is SGHDN and CDR2 FVKESK. Trimming removed 7 bases at V and 2 bases at J, with 15 bases between. The CDR3 extends over 15 amino acids. CDR3 amino acids: CASTRDRLTYNEQFF. The CDR3, as DNA: TGTGCCAGCACCCGCGACAGGCTTACCTACAATGAGCAGTTCTTC.

This clone has more than one count but fewer than ten. The chain combines TRBV7-2 with TRBJ2-3; 7 nucleotides match TRBD2. This CDR3 is 17 amino acids long. Trimming at V came to 2 bases and at J to 4 bases, leaving 12 bases not matched to a gene. The germline CDR1 and CDR2 sequences are SGHTA and FQGNSA. The CDR3 loop reads CASSLPPGGSIADTQYF. In DNA, the CDR3 is TGTGCCAGCAGCTTACCCCCGGGCGGGAGTATTGCAGATACGCAGTATTTT.

This clone was counted many times. One end of the junction varies from germline; a read error may be responsible. The chain has TRBV7-2 and TRBJ2-1, with 9 bases identical to TRBD2. The CDR3 loop spans 13 amino acids. Per the germline V gene, CDR1 is SGHTA and CDR2 is FQGNSA. This CDR3 is CASSPAGGERSLF. CDR3 bases: TGTGCCAGCAGCCCAGCGGGGGGCGAGCGTAGTCTCTTC.

The rearrangement joins TRBV14 to TRBJ1-1; possibly TRBD1 for D (5 bases). This CDR3 has 14 amino acids. V was pared by 2 bases and J by 3 bases, with 10 bases between. Per the germline V gene, CDR1 is SGHDN and CDR2 is FVKESK. CDR3 protein: CASSQQGGYTEAFF. CDR3 DNA sequence: TGTGCCAGCAGCCAACAGGGAGGGTACACTGAAGCTTTCTTT.

This clone turned up a few times. The chain has TRBV19 and TRBJ1-3, with D possibly TRBD1 on 6 matching bases. V lost 6 bases, J lost 4 bases, and 13 bases lay in between. CDR1 and CDR2 (germline): LNHDA, SQIVND (reference sequence). The CDR3 has 14 residues. The CDR3 spells CASSPRTAGNTIYF. CDR3 coding DNA: TGTGCCAGTAGCCCGCGGACAGCCGGAAACACCATATATTTT. Drawing the rest from reference TRBV19 and TRBJ1-3, the complete variable domain is DGGITQSPKYLFRKEGQNVTLSCEQNLNHDAMYWYRQDPGQGLRLIYYSQIVNDFQKGDIAEGYSVSREKKESFPLTVTSAQKNPTAFYLCASSPRTAGNTIYFGEGSWLTVV.

This clone was recorded a few times. CDR3 loop: CASRRGTGGTQYF. In nucleotides, the CDR3 is TGTGCCTCCAGGCGGGGCACTGGGGGGACCCAGTACTTC. The V gene is TRBV6-5, the J gene TRBJ2-5, with a tentative D call TRBD2 (6 bases). Germline V gene lookup returns CDR1 MNHEY and CDR2 SVGAGI. The CDR3 runs 13 residues. V dropped 11 bases and J dropped 7 bases, with 20 bases sitting between them.

The chain employs TRBV19 and TRBJ2-3, with 10 bases matching TRBD2. J was trimmed by 1 base and V by 8 bases; bases with no gene match: 3. Germline CDR1 and CDR2: LNHDA and SQIVND (reference sequence). CDR3 length equals 14 residues. The CDR3 DNA follows: TGTGCCAGTGGGCTAGCGGGGGGCACAGATACGCAGTATTTT. This gives the protein CASGLAGGTDTQYF.

The V call is TRBV9, the J call TRBJ2-7; TRBD1 might be the D (5 bases). Trimming removed 4 bases at V and 2 bases at J, with 13 bases between. Germline V gene lookup returns CDR1 SGDLS and CDR2 YYNGEE. The length of the CDR3 is 14 residues. DNA for the CDR3: TGTGCCAGCAGCAAAACGACAGTCCCCTACGAGCAGTACTTC. Translating it yields CASSKTTVPYEQYF.

There are many counts of this clone. The same CDR3 can be traced to other DNA sequences in this sample. The chain couples TRBV18 to TRBJ1-5; 10 bases are shared with TRBD1. The V gene end was trimmed by 2 bases and the J gene end by 6 bases; junction bases not matched to a gene: 1. Germline loops: CDR1 KGHSH, CDR2 LQKENI. The CDR3 runs 14 residues. CDR3 sequence: CASSPDRGRQPQHF. The DNA of the CDR3 is TGTGCCAGCTCACCAGACAGGGGGCGTCAGCCCCAGCATTTT. The whole variable domain, filled in from reference TRBV18 and TRBJ1-5, reads NAGVMQNPRHLVRRRGQEARLRCSPMKGHSHVYWYRQLPEEGLKFMVYLQKENIIDESGMPKERFSAEFPKEGPSILRIQQVVRGDSAAYFCASSPDRGRQPQHFGDGTRLSIL.

The V call is TRBV5-4, the J call TRBJ2-5; the D is unclear. Trimming took off 0 bases at V and 5 bases at J, with 14 bases between the two ends. This CDR3 has 15 residues. Germline V gene lookup returns CDR1 SGHNT and CDR2 YYREEE (reference sequence). This CDR3 is CASSLGRSDGETQYF. The CDR3 coding sequence is TGTGCCAGCAGCTTGGGGCGGTCGGATGGGGAGACCCAGTACTTC.

The J gene is TRBJ2-7, the V gene TRBV9; 12 bases are shared with TRBD2. V was clipped by 0 bases and J by 6 bases; unmatched bases: 4. Looked up from germline, CDR1 is SGDLS and CDR2 is YYNGEE. This CDR3 is built from 15 residues. The DNA of the CDR3 is TGTGCCAGCAGCGTAGGACTAGCGGGAGAGAGCGAGCAGTACTTC. Translating gives CASSVGLAGESEQYF. Looking up the rest from reference TRBV9 and TRBJ2-7 gives the full variable domain: DSGVTQTPKHLITATGQRVTLRCSPRSGDLSVYWYQQSLDQGLQFLIQYYNGEERAKGNILERFSAQQFPDLHSELNLSSLELGDSALYFCASSVGLAGESEQYFGPGTRLTVT.

The gene calls are TRBV5-8 and TRBJ1-1, with TRBD1 matching 8 bases. Germline V gives CDR1 SGHTS, CDR2 YDEGEE. The CDR3 covers 15 residues. The V segment lost 3 bases and the J segment 7 bases; nucleotides outside the gene matches: 11. Written as DNA, the CDR3 is TGTGCCAGCAGCTCACTTATCTCAGGGGGCAATGAAGCTTTCTTT. This sequence encodes CASSSLISGGNEAFF.

The chain uses TRBV6-5 and TRBJ1-2; tentative D call: TRBD1 (5 bases). The CDR3 sequence is 11 residues long. The germline V and J ends were trimmed by 5 bases and 7 bases, with 8 bases remaining between them. Germline V gene data show CDR1 as MNHEY and CDR2 as SVGAGI. The CDR3 reads CASSGGFGYTF. The CDR3 nucleotides read TGTGCCAGCAGTGGGGGGTTTGGCTACACCTTC.

This chain connects TRBV30 to TRBJ1-2; D perhaps matches TRBD1 (5 bases). The V end was cut by 3 bases, the J end by 0 bases, with 14 bases between. Germline V gene data show CDR1 as GTSNPN and CDR2 as SVGIG (reference sequence). The CDR3 has 15 residues. The CDR3 nucleotides are TGTGCCTGGAGACCTAGGGGCCCAGCTAACTATGGCTACACCTTC. Translation gives CAWRPRGPANYGYTF.